This TCR beta chain was retrieved from a study of shared clonotypes between healthy human individuals. Assay: immunoSEQ multiplex PCR; the TCRdb copy retains only in-frame clones and omits some. The data contain about 590,000 clones, roughly 96% of them seen just once; the ten biggest clones take up around 0.11%. Looked up from germline, CDR1 is MGHRA and CDR2 is YSYEKL. V trimming: 6 bases; J trimming: 6 bases; junction bases outside the gene matches: 16. The CDR3 has 19 residues. Terminally differentiated effector memory CD45RA+ cells were left out of the naive CD8 fraction, which was CD45RO-negative and positively selected for CCR7.

This chain links TRBV4-1 with TRBJ2-3, with TRBD2 identical over 15 bases. Sequenced input: naive CD8+ T cells sorted from blood. The receptor was isolated from a woman younger than 45 in good health. For the CDR3, the DNA is TGCGCCAGCAGACCCGGGACTAGCGGGAGGCTAACAGATACGGATACGCAGTATTTT. Its protein product is CASRPGTSGRLTDTDTQYF.